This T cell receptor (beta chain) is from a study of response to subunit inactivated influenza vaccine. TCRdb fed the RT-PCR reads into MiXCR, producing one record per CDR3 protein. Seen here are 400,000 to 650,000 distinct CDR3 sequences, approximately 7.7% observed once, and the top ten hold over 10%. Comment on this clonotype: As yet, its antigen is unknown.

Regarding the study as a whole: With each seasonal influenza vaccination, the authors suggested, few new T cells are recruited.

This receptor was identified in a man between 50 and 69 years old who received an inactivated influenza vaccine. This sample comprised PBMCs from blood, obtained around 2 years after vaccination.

CDR3: CASRVSGRASTDTQYF. The CDR3 DNA reads as TGTGCCAGCAGAGTGAGCGGGAGGGCTAGCACAGATACGCAGTATTTT. The rearrangement links TRBV13 to TRBJ2-3; 10 bases are a match to TRBD2. The CDR3 runs to 16 residues. CDR1 and CDR2 from the germline V gene are PRHDT and FYEKMQ (reference sequence). J lost 0 bases, V lost 6 bases, and 6 bases had no gene match.